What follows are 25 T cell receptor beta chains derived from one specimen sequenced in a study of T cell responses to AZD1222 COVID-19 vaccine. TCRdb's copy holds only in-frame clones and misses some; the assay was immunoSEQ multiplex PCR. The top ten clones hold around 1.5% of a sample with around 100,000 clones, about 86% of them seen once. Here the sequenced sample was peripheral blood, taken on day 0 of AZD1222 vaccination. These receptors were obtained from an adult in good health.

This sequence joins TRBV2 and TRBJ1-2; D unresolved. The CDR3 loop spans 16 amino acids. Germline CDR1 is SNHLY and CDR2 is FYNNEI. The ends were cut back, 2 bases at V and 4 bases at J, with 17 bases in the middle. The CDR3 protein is CASSELGKEDPYGYTF. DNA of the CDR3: TGTGCCAGCAGTGAACTCGGGAAGGAAGATCCCTATGGCTACACCTTC.

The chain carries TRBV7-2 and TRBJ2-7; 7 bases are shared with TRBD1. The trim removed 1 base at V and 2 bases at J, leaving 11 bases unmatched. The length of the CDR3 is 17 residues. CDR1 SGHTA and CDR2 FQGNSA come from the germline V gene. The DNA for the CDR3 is TGTGCCAGCAGCTTAGTCTCCGGGACAGACCTAGCCTACGAGCAGTACTTC. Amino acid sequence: CASSLVSGTDLAYEQYF. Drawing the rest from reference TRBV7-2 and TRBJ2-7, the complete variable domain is GAGVSQSPSNKVTEKGKDVELRCDPISGHTALYWYRQSLGQGLEFLIYFQGNSAPDKSGLPSDRFSAERTGGSVSTLTIQRTQQEDSAVYLCASSLVSGTDLAYEQYFGPGTRLTVT.

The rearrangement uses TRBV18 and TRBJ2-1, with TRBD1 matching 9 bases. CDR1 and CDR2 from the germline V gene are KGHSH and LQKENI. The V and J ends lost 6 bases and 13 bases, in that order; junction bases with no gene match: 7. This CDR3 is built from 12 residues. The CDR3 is CASSVRDRVQFF. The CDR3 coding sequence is TGTGCCAGCTCGGTCCGGGACAGGGTACAGTTCTTC.

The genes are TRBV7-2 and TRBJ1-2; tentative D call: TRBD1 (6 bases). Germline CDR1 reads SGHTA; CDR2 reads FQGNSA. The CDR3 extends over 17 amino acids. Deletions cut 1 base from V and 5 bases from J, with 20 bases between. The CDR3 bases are TGTGCCAGCAGCTTAGGGGGGGACATCCAGTCCCTATATGGCTACACCTTC. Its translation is CASSLGGDIQSLYGYTF. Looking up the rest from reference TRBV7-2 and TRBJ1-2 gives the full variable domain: GAGVSQSPSNKVTEKGKDVELRCDPISGHTALYWYRQSLGQGLEFLIYFQGNSAPDKSGLPSDRFSAERTGGSVSTLTIQRTQQEDSAVYLCASSLGGDIQSLYGYTFGSGTRLTVV.

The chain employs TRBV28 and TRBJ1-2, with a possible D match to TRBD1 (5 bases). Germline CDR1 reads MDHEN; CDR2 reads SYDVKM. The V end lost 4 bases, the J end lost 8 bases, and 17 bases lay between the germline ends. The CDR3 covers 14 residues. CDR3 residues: CASSSTGPRQGYTF. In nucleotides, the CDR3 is TGTGCCAGCAGTTCAACCGGGCCCAGACAGGGCTACACCTTC.

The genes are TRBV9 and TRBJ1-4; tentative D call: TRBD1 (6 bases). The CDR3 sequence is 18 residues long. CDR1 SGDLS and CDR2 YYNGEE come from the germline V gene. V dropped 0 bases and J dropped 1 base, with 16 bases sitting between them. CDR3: CASSVAIRRGVTNEKLFF. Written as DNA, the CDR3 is TGTGCCAGCAGCGTAGCTATAAGGAGGGGGGTAACTAATGAAAAACTGTTTTTT.

DNA for the CDR3: TGCGCCAGCAGTTATAAGGGGGCGGGCAACGTCTCTGGGGCCAACGTCCTGACTTTC. Translating gives CASSYKGAGNVSGANVLTF. This rearrangement joins TRBV23-1 to TRBJ2-6, with TRBD1 matching over 7 bases. Being an ORF, TRBV23-1 has a function that is uncertain. The CDR3 sequence is 19 residues long. The trim removed 5 bases at V and 0 bases at J, leaving 13 bases unmatched.

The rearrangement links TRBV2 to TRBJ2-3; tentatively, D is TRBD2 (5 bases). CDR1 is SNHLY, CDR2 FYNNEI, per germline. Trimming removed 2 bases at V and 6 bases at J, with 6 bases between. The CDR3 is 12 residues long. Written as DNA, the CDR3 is TGTGCCAGCAGTGAAAGGAGGGATACGCAGTATTTT. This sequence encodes CASSERRDTQYF.

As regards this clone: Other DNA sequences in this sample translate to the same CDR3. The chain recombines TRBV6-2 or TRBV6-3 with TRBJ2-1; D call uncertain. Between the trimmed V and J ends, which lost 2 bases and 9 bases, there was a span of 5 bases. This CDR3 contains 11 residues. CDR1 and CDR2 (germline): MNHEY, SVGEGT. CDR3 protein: CASSYGGEQFF. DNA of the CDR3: TGTGCCAGCAGTTACGGCGGTGAGCAGTTCTTC.

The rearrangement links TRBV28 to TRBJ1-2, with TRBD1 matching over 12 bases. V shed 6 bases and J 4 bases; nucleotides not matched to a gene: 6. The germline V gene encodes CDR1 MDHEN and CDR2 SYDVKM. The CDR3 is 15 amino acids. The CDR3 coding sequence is TGTGCCAGCAGCTCCGGGACAGGGGGCCTCTATGGCTACACCTTC. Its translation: CASSSGTGGLYGYTF.

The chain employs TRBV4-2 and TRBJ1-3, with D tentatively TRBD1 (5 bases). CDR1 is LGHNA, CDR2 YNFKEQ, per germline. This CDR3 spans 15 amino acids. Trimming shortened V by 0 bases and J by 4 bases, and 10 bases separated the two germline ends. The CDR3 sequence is CASSQERGIGNTIYF. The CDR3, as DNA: TGTGCCAGCAGCCAAGAACGGGGCATCGGAAACACCATATATTTT.

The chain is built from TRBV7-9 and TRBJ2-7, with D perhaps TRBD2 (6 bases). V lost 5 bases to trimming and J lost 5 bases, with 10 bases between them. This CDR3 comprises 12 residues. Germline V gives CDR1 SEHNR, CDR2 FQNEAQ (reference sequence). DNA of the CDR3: TGTGCCAGCAGCCCAGGGACTGACGAGCAGTACTTC. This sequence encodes CASSPGTDEQYF.

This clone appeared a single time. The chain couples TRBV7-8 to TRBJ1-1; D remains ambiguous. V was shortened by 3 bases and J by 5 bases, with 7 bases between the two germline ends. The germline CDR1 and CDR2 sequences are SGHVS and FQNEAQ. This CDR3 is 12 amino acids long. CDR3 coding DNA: TGTGCCAGCAGCTTTTCCGAGACTGAAGCTTTCTTT. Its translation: CASSFSETEAFF.

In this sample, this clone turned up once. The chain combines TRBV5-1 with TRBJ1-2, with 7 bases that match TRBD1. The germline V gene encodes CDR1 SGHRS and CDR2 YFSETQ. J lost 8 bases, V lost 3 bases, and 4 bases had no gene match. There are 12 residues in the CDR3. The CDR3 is CASSWTGAGYTF. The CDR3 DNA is TGCGCCAGCAGCTGGACAGGTGCGGGCTACACCTTC.

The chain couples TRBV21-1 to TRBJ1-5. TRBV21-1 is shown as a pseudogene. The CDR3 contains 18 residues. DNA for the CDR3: TGTGCCAGCAGCAAAGCAGGGGGGTTTCAGTATAGCAATCAGCCCCAGCATTTT. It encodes CASSKAGGFQYSNQPQHF.

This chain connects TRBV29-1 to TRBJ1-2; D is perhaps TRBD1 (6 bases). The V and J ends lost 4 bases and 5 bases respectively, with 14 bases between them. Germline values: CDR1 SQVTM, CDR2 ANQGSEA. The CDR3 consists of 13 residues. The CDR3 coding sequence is TGCAGCGTTGGCCCCAGGGGATGGTATGGCTACACCTTC. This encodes CSVGPRGWYGYTF.

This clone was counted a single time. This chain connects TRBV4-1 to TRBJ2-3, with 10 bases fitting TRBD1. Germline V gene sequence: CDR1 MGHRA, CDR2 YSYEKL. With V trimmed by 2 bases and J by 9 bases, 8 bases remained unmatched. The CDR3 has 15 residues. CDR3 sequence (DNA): TGCGCCAGCAGCCAACCGGGACAGGGGACTATCACGCAGTATTTT. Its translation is CASSQPGQGTITQYF.

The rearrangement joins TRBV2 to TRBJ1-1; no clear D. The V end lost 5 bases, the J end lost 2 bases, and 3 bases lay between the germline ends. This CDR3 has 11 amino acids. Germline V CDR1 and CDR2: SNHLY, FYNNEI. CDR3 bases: TGTGCCAGCAGTAAAAACACTGAAGCTTTCTTT. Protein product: CASSKNTEAFF.

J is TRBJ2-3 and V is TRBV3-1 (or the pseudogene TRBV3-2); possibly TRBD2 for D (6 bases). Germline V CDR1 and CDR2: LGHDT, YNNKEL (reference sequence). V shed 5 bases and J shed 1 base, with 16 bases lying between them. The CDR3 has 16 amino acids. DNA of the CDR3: TGTGCCAGCAGCTCCGGACACGGGGGTGGCACAGATACGCAGTATTTT. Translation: CASSSGHGGGTDTQYF.

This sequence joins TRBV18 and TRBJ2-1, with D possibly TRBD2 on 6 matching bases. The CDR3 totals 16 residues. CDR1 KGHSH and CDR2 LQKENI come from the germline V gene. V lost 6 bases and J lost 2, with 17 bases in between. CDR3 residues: CASSFQRGEAYNEQFF. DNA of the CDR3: TGTGCCAGCTCCTTCCAACGCGGGGAAGCCTACAATGAGCAGTTCTTC. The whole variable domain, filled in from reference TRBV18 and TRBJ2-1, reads NAGVMQNPRHLVRRRGQEARLRCSPMKGHSHVYWYRQLPEEGLKFMVYLQKENIIDESGMPKERFSAEFPKEGPSILRIQQVVRGDSAAYFCASSFQRGEAYNEQFFGPGTRLTVL.

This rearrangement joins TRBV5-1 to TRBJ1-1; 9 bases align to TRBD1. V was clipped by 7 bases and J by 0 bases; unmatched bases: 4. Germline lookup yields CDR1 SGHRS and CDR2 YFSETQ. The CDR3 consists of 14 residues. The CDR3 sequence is CASGTGTVNTEAFF. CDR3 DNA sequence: TGCGCCAGCGGGACAGGGACAGTGAACACTGAAGCTTTCTTT.

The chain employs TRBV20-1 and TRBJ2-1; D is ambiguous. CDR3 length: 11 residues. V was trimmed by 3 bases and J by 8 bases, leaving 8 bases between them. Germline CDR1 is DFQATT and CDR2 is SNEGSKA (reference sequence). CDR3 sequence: CSARSRHEQFF. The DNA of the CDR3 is TGCAGTGCTAGGAGCCGTCATGAGCAGTTCTTC.

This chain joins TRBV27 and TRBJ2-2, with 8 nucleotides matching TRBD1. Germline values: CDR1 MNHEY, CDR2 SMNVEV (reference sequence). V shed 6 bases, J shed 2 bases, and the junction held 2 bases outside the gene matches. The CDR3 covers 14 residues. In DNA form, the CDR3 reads TGTGCCAGCAGAGGACAGGGCAACACCGGGGAGCTGTTTTTT. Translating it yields CASRGQGNTGELFF.

The CDR3 DNA reads as TGTGCCAGCAGTCCCCCGTGGGGCAACACTTATGAGCAGTACTTC. It yields the protein CASSPPWGNTYEQYF. The chain carries TRBV27 and TRBJ2-7; D is perhaps TRBD1 (5 bases). The germline gives CDR1 MNHEY, CDR2 SMNVEV (reference sequence). CDR3 length equals 15 residues. The V and J ends lost 5 bases and 7 bases respectively, with 21 bases between them.

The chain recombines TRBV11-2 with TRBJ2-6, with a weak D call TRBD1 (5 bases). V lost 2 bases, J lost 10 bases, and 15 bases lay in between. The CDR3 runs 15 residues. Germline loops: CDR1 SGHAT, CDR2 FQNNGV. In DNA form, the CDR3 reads TGTGCCAGCAGCTTACTTTCCAGGGCAGATAACGTCCTGACTTTC. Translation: CASSLLSRADNVLTF.